This TCR beta chain was sequenced in a study of cytomegalovirus exposure and HLA in healthy donors. The wider study: The approximately 710 first-cohort repertoires and the approximately 110 validation repertoires shared the same platform, a later analysis reported. Whole-study results and caveats: Subsequent analysis of the 100 to 150 validation repertoires found a tendency for first-cohort TCR clusters to co-occur. The study listed roughly 150 cytomegalovirus-associated TCR beta chains. Generally TCR sequences proved uncommon, though certain public TCRs appeared in numerous donors.

Germline V gives CDR1 MNHEY, CDR2 SVGAGI. The V end was cut by 0 bases, the J end by 5 bases, with 11 bases between. This CDR3 spans 15 amino acids. Sequenced by immunoSEQ multiplex PCR; TCRdb stores in-frame clones only, minus some. The sample lists roughly 190,000 clones; roughly 86% were seen once. Details on this clone: As yet, its antigen is unknown.

Material for sequencing was PBMCs. This sequence joins TRBV6-5 and TRBJ2-1, with D perhaps TRBD2 (5 bases). The TCR originated in a man aged 25 to 40 in good health and CMV-seropositive. Here the CDR3 DNA reads TGTGCCAGCAGTTACTCCGGGAACACGAACAATGAGCAGTTCTTC. It encodes CASSYSGNTNNEQFF.